Presented here are 10 T cell receptor beta chains from one specimen sequenced in a study of blood T cell repertoires in COVID-19. Measured with immunoSEQ multiplex PCR; TCRdb has only the in-frame clones, and not every one. The sample has fewer than 350,000 clones, 85% seen once. The sample comprised PBMCs or T cells enriched from blood (not recorded which). These receptors all stem from a woman aged 45-60 years who had recovered from COVID-19.

The chain carries TRBV9 and TRBJ1-3; weak D call: TRBD1 (6 bases). The CDR3 covers 15 residues. Germline V gene lookup returns CDR1 SGDLS and CDR2 YYNGEE. V gave up 3 bases and J gave up 0 bases, with 10 bases separating them. In nucleotides, the CDR3 is TGTGCCAGCAGCGCCACAGGGAGCTCTGGAAACACCATATATTTT. It yields the protein CASSATGSSGNTIYF.

Points on this clone: Other DNA sequences in the same sample also yield this CDR3. For the CDR3, the DNA is TGTGCCAGCAGCTTAGGGGCTAGCGGGAGGGCTAGCGAGCAGTACTTC. Translation gives CASSLGASGRASEQYF. The rearrangement links TRBV5-4 to TRBJ2-7; 12 bases agree with TRBD2. The CDR3 is 16 amino acids. Germline loops: CDR1 SGHNT, CDR2 YYREEE (reference sequence). V gave up 2 bases and J gave up 6 bases; unmatched junction bases: 9.

The V call is TRBV6-5, the J call TRBJ1-2, with unresolved D. Germline CDR1 and CDR2: MNHEY and SVGAGI. The CDR3 has 14 residues. Trimming removed 2 bases from V and 4 bases from J, with 11 bases in between. In nucleotides, the CDR3 is TGTGCCAGCAGTTACAGCCCGGAGGGCTATGGCTACACCTTC. This encodes CASSYSPEGYGYTF.

This clone came up a few times. The CDR3 sequence is CASSSSTVQGATLHEQFF. The CDR3 DNA reads TGTGCCAGCAGCTCCTCTACCGTACAGGGTGCCACCCTACATGAGCAGTTCTTC. J is TRBJ2-1 and V is TRBV7-9; possible D gene TRBD1, 6 bases. Deletions cut 4 bases from V and 8 bases from J, with 27 bases between. The CDR3 has 18 residues. Germline lookup yields CDR1 SEHNR and CDR2 FQNEAQ (reference sequence).

The V and J genes are TRBV7-8 and TRBJ2-5, with a possible D match to TRBD1 (8 bases). The CDR3 spans 13 residues. Germline V gene lookup returns CDR1 SGHVS and CDR2 FQNEAQ. V dropped 5 bases and J dropped 5 bases, with 12 bases sitting between them. CDR3 residues: CASSPQGGETQYF. DNA for the CDR3: TGTGCCAGCAGCCCACAGGGGGGGGAGACCCAGTACTTC.

The CDR3 loop reads CASRGGTSGTHEQYF. The CDR3 bases are TGTGCCAGCAGAGGGGGGACTAGCGGGACGCACGAGCAGTACTTC. V is TRBV2 and J is TRBJ2-7; 13 nucleotides match TRBD2. The CDR3 runs to 15 residues. Germline loops: CDR1 SNHLY, CDR2 FYNNEI. V shed 6 bases and J 5 bases; nucleotides not matched to a gene: 7.

This clone was found once. V is TRBV5-8 and J is TRBJ1-5, with D perhaps matching TRBD1 (6 bases). In germline, CDR1 is SGHTS, CDR2 YDEGEE. The CDR3 length is 15 residues. Deletions cut 5 bases from V and 0 bases from J, with 12 bases between. CDR3 protein: CASSSGVNSNQPQHF. Here the CDR3 DNA reads TGTGCCAGCAGTTCAGGGGTTAATAGCAATCAGCCCCAGCATTTT.

The chain combines TRBV5-5 with TRBJ2-2; D is perhaps TRBD1 (7 bases). The germline V gene encodes CDR1 SGHKS and CDR2 YYEKEE (reference sequence). The CDR3 totals 16 residues. V lost 4 bases and J lost 3, with 16 bases in between. CDR3 DNA sequence: TGTGCCAGCAGCCGCAGTCAGGGGGGTTACACCGGGGAGCTGTTTTTT. Its protein product is CASSRSQGGYTGELFF.

The chain couples TRBV7-2 to TRBJ1-3, with no clear D. The CDR3 is 15 residues long. Germline V gives CDR1 SGHTA, CDR2 FQGNSA. The V end lost 0 bases, the J end lost 4 bases, and 10 bases lay between the germline ends. The CDR3 loop reads CASSLARGWGNTIYF. CDR3 DNA sequence: TGTGCCAGCAGCTTAGCGCGAGGGTGGGGAAACACCATATATTTT.

This clone was seen a single time. The rearrangement uses TRBV10-2 and TRBJ1-2, with D possibly matching TRBD1 (6 bases). This CDR3 has 14 amino acids. Germline V gives CDR1 WSHSY, CDR2 SAAADI. Trimming shortened V by 6 bases and J by 6 bases, and 17 bases separated the two germline ends. Here the CDR3 reads CASRQGAQSDGYTF. DNA for the CDR3: TGCGCCAGCAGACAGGGTGCCCAATCCGATGGCTACACCTTC.